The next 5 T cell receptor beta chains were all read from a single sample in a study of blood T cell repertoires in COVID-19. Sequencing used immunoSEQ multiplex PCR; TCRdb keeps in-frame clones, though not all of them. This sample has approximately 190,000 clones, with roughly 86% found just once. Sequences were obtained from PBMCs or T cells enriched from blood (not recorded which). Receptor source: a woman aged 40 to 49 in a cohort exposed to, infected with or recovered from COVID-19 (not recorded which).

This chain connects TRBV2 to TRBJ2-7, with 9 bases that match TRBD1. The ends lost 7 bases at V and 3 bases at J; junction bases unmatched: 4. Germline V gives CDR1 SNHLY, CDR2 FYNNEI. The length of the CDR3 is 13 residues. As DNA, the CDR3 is TGTGCCAGCAACAGGGGGCAATTCTACGAGCAGTACTTC. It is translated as CASNRGQFYEQYF.

The CDR3 protein is CASSQQGNTIYF. The CDR3 coding sequence is TGTGCCAGCAGCCAACAGGGAAACACCATATATTTT. The chain employs TRBV3-1 (or the pseudogene TRBV3-2) and TRBJ1-3; unclear D gene. CDR1 and CDR2 from the germline V gene are LGHDT and YNNKEL (reference sequence). The length of the CDR3 is 12 residues. The V gene lost 2 bases and the J gene lost 4 bases, with 3 bases spanning the gap.

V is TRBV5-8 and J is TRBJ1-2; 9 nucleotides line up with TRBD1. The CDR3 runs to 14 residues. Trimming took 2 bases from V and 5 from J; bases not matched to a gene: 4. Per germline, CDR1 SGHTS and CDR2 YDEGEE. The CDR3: CASSFRQGVYGYTF. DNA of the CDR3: TGTGCCAGCAGCTTTCGACAGGGGGTATATGGCTACACCTTC. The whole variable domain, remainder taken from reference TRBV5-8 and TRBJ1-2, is EAGVTQSPTHLIKTRGQQATLRCSPISGHTSVYWYQQALGLGLQFLLWYDEGEERNRGNFPPRFSGRQFPNYSSELNVNALELEDSALYLCASSFRQGVYGYTFGSGTRLTVV.

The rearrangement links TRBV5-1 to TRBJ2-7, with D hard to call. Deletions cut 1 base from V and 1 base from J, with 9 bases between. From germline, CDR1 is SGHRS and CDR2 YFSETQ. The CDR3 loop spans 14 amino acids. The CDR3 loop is CASSLYTASYEQYF. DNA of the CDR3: TGCGCCAGCAGCTTGTATACAGCTTCCTACGAGCAGTACTTC.

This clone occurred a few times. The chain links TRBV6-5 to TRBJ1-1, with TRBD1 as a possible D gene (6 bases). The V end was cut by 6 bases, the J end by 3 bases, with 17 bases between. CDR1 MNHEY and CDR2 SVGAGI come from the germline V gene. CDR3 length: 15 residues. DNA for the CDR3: TGTGCCAGCAGGGAGACAGGCGCCTTAGACACTGAAGCTTTCTTT. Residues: CASRETGALDTEAFF.